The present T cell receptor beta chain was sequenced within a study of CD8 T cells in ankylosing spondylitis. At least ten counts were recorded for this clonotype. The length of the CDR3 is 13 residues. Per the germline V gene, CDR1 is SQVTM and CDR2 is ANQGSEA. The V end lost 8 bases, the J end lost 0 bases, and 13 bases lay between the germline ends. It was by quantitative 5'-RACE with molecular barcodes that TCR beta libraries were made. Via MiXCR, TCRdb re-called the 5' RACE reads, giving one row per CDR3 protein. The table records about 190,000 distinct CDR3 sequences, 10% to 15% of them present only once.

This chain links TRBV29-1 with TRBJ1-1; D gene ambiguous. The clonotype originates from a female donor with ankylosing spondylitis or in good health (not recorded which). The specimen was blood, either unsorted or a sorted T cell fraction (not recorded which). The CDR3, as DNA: TGCAGCTCCACACGGAGAGTGAACACTGAAGCTTTCTTT. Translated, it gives CSSTRRVNTEAFF.